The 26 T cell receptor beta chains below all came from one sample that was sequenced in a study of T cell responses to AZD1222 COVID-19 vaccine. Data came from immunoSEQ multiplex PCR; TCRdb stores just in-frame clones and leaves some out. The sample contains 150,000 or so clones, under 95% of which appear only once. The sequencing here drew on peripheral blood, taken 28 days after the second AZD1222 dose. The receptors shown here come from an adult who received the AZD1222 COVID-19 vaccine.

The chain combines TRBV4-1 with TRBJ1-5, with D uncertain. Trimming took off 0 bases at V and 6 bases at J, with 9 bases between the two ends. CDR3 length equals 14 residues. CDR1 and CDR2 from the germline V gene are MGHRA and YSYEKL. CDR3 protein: CASSQEDISQPQHF. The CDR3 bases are TGCGCCAGCAGCCAAGAAGACATTAGTCAGCCCCAGCATTTT.

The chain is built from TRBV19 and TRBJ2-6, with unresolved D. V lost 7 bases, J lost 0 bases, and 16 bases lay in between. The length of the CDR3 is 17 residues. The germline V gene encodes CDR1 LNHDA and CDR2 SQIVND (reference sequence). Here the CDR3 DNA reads TGTGCCAGTACGACGGGCGGAAGTAGCTCTGGGGCCAACGTCCTGACTTTC. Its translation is CASTTGGSSSGANVLTF.

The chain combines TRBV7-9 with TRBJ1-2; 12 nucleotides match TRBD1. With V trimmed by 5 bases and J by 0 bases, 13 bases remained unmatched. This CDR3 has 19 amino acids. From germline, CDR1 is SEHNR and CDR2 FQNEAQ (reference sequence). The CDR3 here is CASSVPGTGGLGANYGYTF. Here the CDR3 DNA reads TGTGCCAGCAGCGTCCCCGGGACAGGGGGCCTCGGCGCTAACTATGGCTACACCTTC.

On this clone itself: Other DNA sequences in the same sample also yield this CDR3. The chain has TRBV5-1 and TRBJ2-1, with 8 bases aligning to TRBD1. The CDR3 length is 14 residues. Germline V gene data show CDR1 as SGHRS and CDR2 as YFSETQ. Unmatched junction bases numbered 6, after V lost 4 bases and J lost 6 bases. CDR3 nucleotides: TGCGCCAGCAGCCTCGGGACAGGCGGCAATGAGCAGTTCTTC. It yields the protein CASSLGTGGNEQFF. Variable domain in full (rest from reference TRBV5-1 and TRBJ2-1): KAGVTQTPRYLIKTRGQQVTLSCSPISGHRSVSWYQQTPGQGLQFLFEYFSETQRNKGNFPGRFSGRQFSNSRSEMNVSTLELGDSALYLCASSLGTGGNEQFFGPGTRLTVL.

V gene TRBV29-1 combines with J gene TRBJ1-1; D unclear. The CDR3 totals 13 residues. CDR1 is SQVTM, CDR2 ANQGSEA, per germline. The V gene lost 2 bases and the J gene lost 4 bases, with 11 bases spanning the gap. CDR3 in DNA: TGCAGCGTTGAAAGTCGGGAGGGCACTGAAGCTTTCTTT. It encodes CSVESREGTEAFF. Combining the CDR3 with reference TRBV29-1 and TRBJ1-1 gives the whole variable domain SAVISQKPSRDICQRGTSLTIQCQVDSQVTMMFWYRQQPGQSLTLIATANQGSEATYESGFVIDKFPISRPNLTFSTLTVSNMSPEDSSIYLCSVESREGTEAFFGQGTRLTVV.

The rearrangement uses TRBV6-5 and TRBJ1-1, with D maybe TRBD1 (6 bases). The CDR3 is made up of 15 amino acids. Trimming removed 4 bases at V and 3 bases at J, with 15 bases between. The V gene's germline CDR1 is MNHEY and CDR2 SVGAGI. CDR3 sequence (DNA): TGTGCCAGCAGTTCCTATTCACGACAGGACACTGAAGCTTTCTTT. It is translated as CASSSYSRQDTEAFF.

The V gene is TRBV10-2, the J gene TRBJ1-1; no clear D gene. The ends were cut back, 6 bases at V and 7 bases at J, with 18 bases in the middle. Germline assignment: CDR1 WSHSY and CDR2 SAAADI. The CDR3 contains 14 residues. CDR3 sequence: CASRSTVPNLEAFF. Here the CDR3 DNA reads TGCGCCAGCAGGTCAACCGTCCCGAACCTTGAAGCTTTCTTT.

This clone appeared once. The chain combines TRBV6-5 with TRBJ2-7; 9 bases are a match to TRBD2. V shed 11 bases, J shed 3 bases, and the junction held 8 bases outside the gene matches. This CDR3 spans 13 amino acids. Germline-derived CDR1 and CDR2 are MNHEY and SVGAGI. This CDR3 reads CAGGAGGRYEQYF. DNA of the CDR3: TGTGCCGGGGGAGCGGGGGGACGCTACGAGCAGTACTTC.

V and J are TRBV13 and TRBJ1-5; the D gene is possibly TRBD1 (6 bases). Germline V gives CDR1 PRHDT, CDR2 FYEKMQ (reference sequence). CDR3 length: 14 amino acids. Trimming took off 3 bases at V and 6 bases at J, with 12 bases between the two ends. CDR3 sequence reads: CASSFRGLGQPQHF. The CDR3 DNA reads TGTGCCAGCAGCTTTCGGGGGCTTGGTCAGCCCCAGCATTTT.

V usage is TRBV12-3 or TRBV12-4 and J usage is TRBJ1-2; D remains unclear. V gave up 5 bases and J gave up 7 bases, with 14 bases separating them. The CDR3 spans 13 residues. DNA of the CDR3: TGTGCCAGCAGTCCCCAATCCGCGTCTGGCTACACCTTC. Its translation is CASSPQSASGYTF.

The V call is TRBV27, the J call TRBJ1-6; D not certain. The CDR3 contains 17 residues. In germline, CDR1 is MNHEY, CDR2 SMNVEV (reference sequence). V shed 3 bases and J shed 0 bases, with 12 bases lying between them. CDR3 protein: CASSFFGMGSYNSPLHF. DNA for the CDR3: TGTGCCAGCAGTTTTTTCGGGATGGGCTCCTATAATTCACCCCTCCACTTT.

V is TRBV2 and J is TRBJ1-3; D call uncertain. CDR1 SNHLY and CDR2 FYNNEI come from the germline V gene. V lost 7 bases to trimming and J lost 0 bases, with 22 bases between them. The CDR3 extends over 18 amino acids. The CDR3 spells CASIVDSGRLTSGNTIYF. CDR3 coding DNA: TGTGCCAGCATCGTCGATAGCGGGCGACTTACCTCTGGAAACACCATATATTTT.

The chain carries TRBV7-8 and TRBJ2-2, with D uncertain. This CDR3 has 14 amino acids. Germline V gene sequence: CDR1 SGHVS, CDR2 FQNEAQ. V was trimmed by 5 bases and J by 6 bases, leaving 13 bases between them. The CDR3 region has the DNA TGTGCCAGCAGCACCGCAGGCCCCTCCGGGGAGCTGTTTTTT. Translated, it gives CASSTAGPSGELFF.

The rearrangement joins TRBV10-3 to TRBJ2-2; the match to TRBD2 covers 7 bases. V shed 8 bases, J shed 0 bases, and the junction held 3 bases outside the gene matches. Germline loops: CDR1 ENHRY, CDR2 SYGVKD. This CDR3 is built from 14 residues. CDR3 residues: CAIWGGPNTGELFF. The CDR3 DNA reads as TGTGCCATCTGGGGGGGACCGAACACCGGGGAGCTGTTTTTT.

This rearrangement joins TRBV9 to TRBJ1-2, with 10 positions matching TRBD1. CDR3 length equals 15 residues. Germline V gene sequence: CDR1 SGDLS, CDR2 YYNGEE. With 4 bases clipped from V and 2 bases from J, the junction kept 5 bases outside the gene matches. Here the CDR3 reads CASSPRDRGNYGYTF. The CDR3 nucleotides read TGTGCCAGCAGCCCTAGGGACAGGGGAAACTATGGCTACACCTTC.

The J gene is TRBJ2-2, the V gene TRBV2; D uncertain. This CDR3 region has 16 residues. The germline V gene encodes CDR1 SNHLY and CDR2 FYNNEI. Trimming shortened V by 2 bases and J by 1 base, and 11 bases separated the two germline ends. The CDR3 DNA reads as TGTGCCAGCAGTGAATACGGACCCCTGAACACCGGGGAGCTGTTTTTT. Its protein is CASSEYGPLNTGELFF.

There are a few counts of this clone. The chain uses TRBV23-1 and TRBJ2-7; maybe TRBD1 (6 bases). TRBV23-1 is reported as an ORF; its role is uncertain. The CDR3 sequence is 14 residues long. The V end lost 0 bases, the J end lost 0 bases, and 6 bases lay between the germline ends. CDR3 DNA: TGCGCCAGCAGTCAATCGGACAGCTCCTACGAGCAGTACTTC. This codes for CASSQSDSSYEQYF.

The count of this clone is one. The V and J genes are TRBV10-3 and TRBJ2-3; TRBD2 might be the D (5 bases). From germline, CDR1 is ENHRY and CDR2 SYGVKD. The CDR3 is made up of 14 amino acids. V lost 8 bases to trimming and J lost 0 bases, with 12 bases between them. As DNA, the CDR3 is TGTGCCATCGAATCGGGAAAGAGCACAGATACGCAGTATTTT. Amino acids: CAIESGKSTDTQYF.

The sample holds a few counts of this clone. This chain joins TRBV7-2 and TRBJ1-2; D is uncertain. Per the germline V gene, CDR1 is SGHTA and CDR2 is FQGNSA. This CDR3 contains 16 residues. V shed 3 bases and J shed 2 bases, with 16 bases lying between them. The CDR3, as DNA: TGTGCCAGCAGCTTCGGATTTTCACAGTCGAACTATGGCTACACCTTC. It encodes CASSFGFSQSNYGYTF.

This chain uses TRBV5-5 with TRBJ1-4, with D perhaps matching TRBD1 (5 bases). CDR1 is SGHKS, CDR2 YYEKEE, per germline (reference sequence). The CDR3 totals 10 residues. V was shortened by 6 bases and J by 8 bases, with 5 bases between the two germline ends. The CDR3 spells CASKGEKLFF. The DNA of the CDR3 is TGTGCCAGCAAGGGGGAAAAACTGTTTTTT.

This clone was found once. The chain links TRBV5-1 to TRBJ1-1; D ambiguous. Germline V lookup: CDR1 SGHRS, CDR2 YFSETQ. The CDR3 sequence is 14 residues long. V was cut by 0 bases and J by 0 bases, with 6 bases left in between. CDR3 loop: CASSLAQMNTEAFF. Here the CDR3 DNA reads TGCGCCAGCAGCTTGGCTCAGATGAACACTGAAGCTTTCTTT.

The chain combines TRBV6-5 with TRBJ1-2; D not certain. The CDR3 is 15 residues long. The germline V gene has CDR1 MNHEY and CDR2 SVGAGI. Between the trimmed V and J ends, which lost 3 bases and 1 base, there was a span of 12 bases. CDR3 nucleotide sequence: TGTGCCAGCAGTTATGGTCGGTACAATAACTATGGCTACACCTTC. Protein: CASSYGRYNNYGYTF.

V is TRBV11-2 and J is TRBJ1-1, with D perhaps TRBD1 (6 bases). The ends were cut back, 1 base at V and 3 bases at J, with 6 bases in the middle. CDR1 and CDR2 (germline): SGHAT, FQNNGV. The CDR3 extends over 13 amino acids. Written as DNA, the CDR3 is TGTGCCAGCAGCTTAGGACAGGACACTGAAGCTTTCTTT. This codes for CASSLGQDTEAFF.

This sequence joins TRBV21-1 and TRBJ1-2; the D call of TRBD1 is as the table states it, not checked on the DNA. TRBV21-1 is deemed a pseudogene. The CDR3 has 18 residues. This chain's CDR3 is CASSKGAKWHRGLSGYTF. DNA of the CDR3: TGTGCCAGCAGCAAAGGGGCGAAGTGGCACAGGGGGCTTAGTGGCTACACCTTC.

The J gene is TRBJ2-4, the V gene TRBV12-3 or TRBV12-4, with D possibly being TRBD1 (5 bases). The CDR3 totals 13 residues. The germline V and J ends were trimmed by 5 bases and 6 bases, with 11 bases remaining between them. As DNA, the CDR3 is TGTGCCAGCAGTCTCCGTAGGGGAAACATTCAGTACTTC. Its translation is CASSLRRGNIQYF.

This CDR3 is CASSHGTVGSGYTF. Written as DNA, the CDR3 is TGTGCCAGCTCACACGGGACAGTAGGGAGCGGCTACACCTTC. The chain has TRBV18 and TRBJ1-2, with 7 positions matching TRBD1. CDR3 length equals 14 residues. Germline values: CDR1 KGHSH, CDR2 LQKENI. The V gene end was trimmed by 4 bases and the J gene end by 8 bases; junction bases not matched to a gene: 10.